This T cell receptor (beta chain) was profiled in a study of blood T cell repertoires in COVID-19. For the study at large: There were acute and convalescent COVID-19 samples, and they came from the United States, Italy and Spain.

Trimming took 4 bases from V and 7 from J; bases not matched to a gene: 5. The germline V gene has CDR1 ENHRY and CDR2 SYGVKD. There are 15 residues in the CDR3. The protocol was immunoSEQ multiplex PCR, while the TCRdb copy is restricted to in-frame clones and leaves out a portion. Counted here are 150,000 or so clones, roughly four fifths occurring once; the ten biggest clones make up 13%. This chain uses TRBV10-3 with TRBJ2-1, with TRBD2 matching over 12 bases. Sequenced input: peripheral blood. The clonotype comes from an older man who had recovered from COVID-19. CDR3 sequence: CAISGLAGVDNEQFF. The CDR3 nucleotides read TGTGCCATCAGTGGACTAGCGGGAGTAGATAATGAGCAGTTCTTC.